Below, one T cell receptor (beta chain) is given with its context. Its target antigen remains unknown. Base qualities are not recorded, but no much larger clone differs from it by a single base. The intended sense of this specimen's treatment or condition label: roughly 20 received Ad26.COV2.S at low or high dose, single or two shots; a few received placebo; per-sample allocation not given. Repertoires of vaccine and placebo recipients were sequenced from samples collected on day 63 after the first injection. In Cohort 1b, around 25 adults aged 18-55 years were enrolled at a single site in Boston, USA, between 29 July and 7 August 2020. As a vaccine, Ad26.COV2.S was a replication-incompetent adenovirus type 26 vector that expressed a prefusion-stabilized SARS-CoV-2 spike protein derived from the original Wuhan strain. The data derive from a study of Ad26.COV2.S vaccination and SARS-CoV-2 variants (dated by TCRdb to the early 2020s). Context from the whole study: Vaccine-arm donors came from COV1001, a multicentre, randomized, double-blind, placebo-controlled phase I-IIa trial of Ad26.COV2.S in healthy adults. Trial participants were randomized into five groups of five, in which low-dose or high-dose Ad26.COV2.S was given once or twice, or placebo was given on both occasions. Sequencing of the TCRbeta repertoire served to evaluate the specificity and breadth of SARS-CoV-2-reactive T cell receptors following Ad26.COV2.S vaccination. Throughout the experiments and outcome assessment, investigators stayed blinded to trial group allocation. Dosing of Ad26.COV2.S was intramuscular, at either 5x10^10 or 1x10^11 viral particles, delivered as one shot or as two shots spaced 56 days apart. The TCR-sequenced set comprised approximately 32 samples: about 19 Ad26.COV2.S vaccine recipients, 5 placebo recipients and 8 SARS-CoV-2 convalescent individuals. Study-level results and caveats: Ad26.COV2.S recipients had higher spike-specific TCR breadth than placebo recipients (P = 0.0014). According to the authors, total T cell responses may have been underestimated by the TCR breadth and depth analyses. After vaccination, substantial breadth of spike-specific CD8+ and CD4+ T cell responses was reported. Vaccine and placebo recipients had comparable non-spike TCR breadth, which fits with the vaccine containing only spike. The study lacked the statistical power to compare responses across vaccine doses or regimens.

The immunoSEQ Assay was the method used to sequence TCRbeta CDR3 regions. After extraction, genomic DNA underwent amplification by bias-controlled multiplex PCR, followed by high-throughput sequencing. From the authors' description of their analysis: To quantify the absolute abundance of every unique TCRbeta CDR3 region, sequences were collapsed and filtered. T cell fraction was estimated by normalizing TCRbeta template counts to usable DNA, with usable DNA measured through amplification of reference genes found in all nucleated cells. Repertoire TCRs were annotated as SARS-CoV-2-specific by exact matching of V gene, CDR3 amino acid sequence and J gene to a known reactive TCR set. MIRA supplied the reference SARS-CoV-2 TCR set, which was filtered for enrichment in COVID-19-positive ImmuneCODE repertoires so that public or cross-reactive TCRs were removed. Using the MIRA antigens, annotated TCRs were further analysed by specific ORF or by position within an ORF. Breadth was defined as the number of annotated unique rearrangements divided by the total number of unique productive rearrangements, and depth was defined as the summed frequency of the annotated unique rearrangements. Two-sided Wilcoxon rank-sum tests were used to compare TCR breadth between groups. TCRdb re-hosts the immuneACCESS table, in-frame sequences only. Its copies lack some clones; in the studies checked, an unresolved V gene accounts for under half of them, and the cause for the rest is not known. The V and J calls and clone size were taken over from that table, and D and trimming were inferred from the DNA. The table for this sample lists about 680,000 clones; roughly 90% of them were counted only once. Roughly 1.5% of the sample is held by the ten biggest clonotypes.

This TCR was recovered from a person between 18 and 65 years old who received the Ad26.COV2.S COVID-19 vaccine or a placebo. The material was peripheral blood, obtained in a trial of Ad26.COV2.S vaccine versus placebo.

This receptor has the CDR3 CASSLRGEDTEAFF. Read as DNA, the sequence is TGCGCCAGCAGCTTGAGGGGTGAGGACACTGAAGCTTTCTTT. Here the chain combines TRBV5-1 and TRBJ1-1; possibly the D gene is TRBD1, per 5 matching bases. V is reduced by 1 base and J by 3 bases, leaving a spacing of 10 bases between them. From the germline V gene, CDR1 is SGHRS and CDR2 is YFSETQ. Spanning cysteine to phenylalanine, the CDR3 consists of 14 amino acids. This entry keeps only the CDR3 DNA: 42 bases, framed from base 1.